This TCR beta chain was captured in a study of blood T cell repertoires in COVID-19. Study in general: Some COVID-19 samples were acute and others convalescent; all came from the United States, Italy and Spain.

The CDR3 runs to 16 residues. The germline V gene has CDR1 SGHDT and CDR2 YYEEEE. V was cut by 1 base and J by 2 bases, with 10 bases left in between. Ten or more counts support this clone. Source study methods: Estimation of nucleated cell counts relied on the amplification of reference gene primers. Libraries were prepared by immunoSEQ multiplex PCR; TCRdb keeps only in-frame clonotypes and omits some of them. V, J and clone size reflect that table, while D and trimming were determined from the DNA. The data show about 320,000 clones, more than 90% seen once. Sequencing input: PBMCs or T cells enriched from blood (not recorded which). This sequence joins TRBV5-6 and TRBJ2-6, with D possibly matching TRBD2 (6 bases). The sequence came from a man aged 60-69 years who had recovered from COVID-19. For the CDR3, the DNA is TGTGCCAGCAGCTTGCCCGGGGAGGCTGGGGCCAACGTCCTGACTTTC. Translation gives CASSLPGEAGANVLTF.